The entry below gives a single TCR beta chain sequence along with its context. A quantity of roughly 0.5 to 1 ug RNA underwent reverse transcription using random hexamers. A single record per CDR3 protein comes from TCRdb applying MiXCR to the immunoSEQ multiplex PCR reads. The table includes 200,000 to 250,000 distinct CDR3 sequences, roughly 96% detected once. The CDR3 loop spans 15 amino acids. Trimming shortened V by 3 bases and J by 5 bases, and 17 bases separated the two germline ends. Germline assignment: CDR1 SNHLY and CDR2 FYNNEI. CD8+ and CD4+ T cells were negatively isolated; TEMRA cells were FACS-enriched. The sample belongs to a study of CD8 T cells in Susac syndrome.

The sample consisted of CD4+ T cells from PBMCs. The V and J genes are TRBV2 and TRBJ2-7; D not certain. The sequence was collected from a human donor with multiple sclerosis. The CDR3 coding sequence is TGTGCCAGCAGTGAGTCGGGCCGTCAAACCCACGAGCAGTACTTC. Residues: CASSESGRQTHEQYF.